This is a list of T cell receptor beta chains from one sample in a study of T-cell memory formation after mild COVID-19. TCRdb reprocessed the 5' RACE reads via MiXCR and lists one record per CDR3 protein. This table has approximately 490,000 distinct CDR3 sequences, 20% appearing once. Specimen: PBMCs or a T cell subset sorted from them (not recorded which). The source of these receptors is an adult woman who had mild COVID-19 (a few samples of this study predate the infection). Cell type and time point are not known. CDR3s include the opening cysteine and the closing phenylalanine or tryptophan. The D gene is left open where the match is weak. Part of the rows lack a size; the others show once, few, many or a class for expanded clones.

abundance	j_gene	d_gene	v_gene	CDR3aa	CDR3nt
few	TRBJ1-2	-	TRBV12-3/TRBV12-4	CASSNGYGYTF	TGTGCCAGCAGCAACGGTTATGGCTACACCTTC
-	TRBJ2-1	-	TRBV6-2/TRBV6-3	CASSTASGSSLSSYNEQFF	TGTGCCAGCAGCACCGCCAGCGGGTCCTCCTTAAGCTCCTACAATGAGCAGTTCTTC
-	TRBJ2-1	TRBD1	TRBV6-5	CASSYGTGVGNEQFF	TGTGCCAGCAGTTACGGGACAGGGGTCGGTAATGAGCAGTTCTTC
few	TRBJ2-5	TRBD1	TRBV7-9	CASSSTPGQGSQYF	TGTGCCAGCAGCTCGACTCCGGGACAGGGCAGCCAGTACTTC
many	TRBJ2-2	-	TRBV5-1	CASSLDGGELFF	TGCGCCAGCAGCTTGGACGGCGGGGAGCTGTTTTTT
few	TRBJ2-3	-	TRBV4-3	CASSQGSGLGGTQYF	TGCGCCAGCAGCCAGGGCAGCGGGTTGGGTGGTACGCAGTATTTT
-	TRBJ2-5	-	TRBV11-2	CASSLVVGGGETQYF	TGTGCCAGCAGCTTAGTCGTCGGGGGCGGAGAGACCCAGTACTTC
many	TRBJ2-3	-	TRBV7-3	CASTSSDPRDTQYF	TGTGCCAGCACCTCTTCGGACCCGAGGGATACGCAGTATTTT
-	TRBJ2-1	-	TRBV12-3/TRBV12-4	CASRRGTTGSKFF	TGTGCCAGCAGGCGGGGAACAACAGGGTCCAAGTTCTTC
-	TRBJ2-1	-	TRBV7-9	CASSLGAGLSYNEQFF	TGTGCCAGCAGCTTAGGAGCGGGTCTCTCCTACAATGAGCAGTTCTTC
-	TRBJ1-4	TRBD1	TRBV7-2	CASSLLGTGYEKLFF	TGTGCCAGCAGCTTACTCGGGACAGGTTATGAAAAACTGTTTTTT
-	TRBJ2-3	TRBD2	TRBV7-2	CASSSWAGGTDTQYF	TGTGCCAGCAGTTCTTGGGCGGGAGGAACAGATACGCAGTATTTT
-	TRBJ1-2	TRBD1	TRBV7-6	CASSSGQAYGYTF	TGTGCCAGCAGCTCGGGACAGGCTTATGGCTACACCTTC
-	TRBJ2-3	-	TRBV18	CASSPRPSGQRDTQYF	TGTGCCAGCTCACCACGACCGAGCGGGCAGAGGGATACGCAGTATTTT
few	TRBJ2-1	TRBD2	TRBV7-2	CASNHGLAGGGRYNEQFF	TGTGCCAGCAACCACGGACTAGCGGGAGGCGGGAGGTACAATGAGCAGTTCTTC
-	TRBJ2-5	TRBD1	TRBV7-9	CASSETTGRGKETQYF	TGTGCCAGCAGCGAAACGACAGGGAGAGGGAAAGAGACCCAGTACTTC
-	TRBJ1-2	-	TRBV7-2	CASSPPANYGYTF	TGTGCCAGCAGCCCCCCGGCTAACTATGGCTACACCTTC
-	TRBJ2-4	TRBD1	TRBV12-3/TRBV12-4	CASSLTGGNAKNIQYF	TGTGCCAGCAGTTTGACAGGGGGCAACGCCAAAAACATTCAGTACTTC
-	TRBJ2-3	TRBD2	TRBV20-1	CSARYSGSVDTQYF	TGCAGTGCAAGATATAGCGGGAGTGTGGATACGCAGTATTTT
few	TRBJ1-6	TRBD1	TRBV12-3/TRBV12-4	CASSWGQYNSPLHF	TGTGCCAGCAGTTGGGGACAGTATAATTCACCCCTCCACTTT
few	TRBJ2-7	-	TRBV5-1	CASSLSSLSYEQYF	TGCGCCAGCAGCTTGTCGTCACTTTCCTACGAGCAGTACTTC
once	TRBJ2-7	TRBD2	TRBV9	CASSVVGGGNEQYF	TGTGCCAGCAGCGTAGTTGGGGGAGGGAACGAGCAGTACTTC
-	TRBJ2-3	-	TRBV7-9	CASTLRLTPLDTQYF	TGTGCCAGCACCCTACGGCTTACCCCTCTGGATACGCAGTATTTT
-	TRBJ2-3	-	TRBV20-1	CSARAPRRSTDTQYF	TGCAGTGCTAGAGCCCCCAGACGGAGCACAGATACGCAGTATTTT
-	TRBJ2-5	-	TRBV10-3	CAISDKEGAFPEETQYF	TGTGCCATCAGTGATAAGGAAGGGGCTTTCCCCGAAGAGACCCAGTACTTC
-	TRBJ2-3	TRBD2	TRBV6-2/TRBV6-3	CASKTSGLVDTQFF	TGTGCCAGCAAGACTAGCGGGTTGGTAGATACGCAGTTTTTT
many	TRBJ2-2	TRBD2	TRBV5-1	CASSGTSGAGELFF	TGCGCCAGCAGCGGGACTAGCGGGGCCGGGGAGCTGTTTTTT
few	TRBJ1-5	-	TRBV6-5	CASSYRGAQPQHF	TGTGCCAGCAGTTATCGGGGGGCCCAGCCCCAGCATTTT
few	TRBJ2-5	TRBD1	TRBV7-2	CASRHGQGPETQYF	TGTGCCAGCAGACATGGACAGGGGCCGGAGACCCAGTACTTC
few	TRBJ2-5	-	TRBV7-3	CASSPGQLAGPPAETQYF	TGTGCCAGCAGCCCGGGACAGTTAGCGGGACCCCCCGCGGAGACCCAGTACTTC
-	TRBJ2-1	TRBD1	TRBV6-2/TRBV6-3	CAISRPVDRSYNEQFF	TGTGCCATCTCGAGACCGGTGGACAGGTCCTACAATGAGCAGTTCTTC
-	TRBJ2-7	-	TRBV5-1	CASSLTGTIYEQYF	TGCGCCAGCAGCTTGACAGGGACCATCTACGAGCAGTACTTC
few	TRBJ2-1	-	TRBV30	CAWRRVEGNEQFF	TGTGCCTGGAGAAGGGTAGAGGGGAATGAGCAGTTCTTC
-	TRBJ1-2	-	TRBV5-4	CASSNDRTLYGYTF	TGTGCCAGCAGCAACGACAGGACCCTCTATGGCTACACCTTC
-	TRBJ2-7	-	TRBV4-3	CASSQSSEPYEQYF	TGCGCCAGCAGCCAATCCTCAGAGCCCTACGAGCAGTACTTC
few	TRBJ2-5	TRBD1	TRBV24-1	CATSDHPRDRGRETQYF	TGTGCCACCAGTGATCACCCCCGGGACAGGGGGCGGGAGACCCAGTACTTC
few	TRBJ2-1	-	TRBV24-1	CATSDGGPGNEQFF	TGTGCCACCAGTGATGGAGGCCCGGGCAATGAGCAGTTCTTC
-	TRBJ1-1	TRBD1	TRBV29-1	CSVGGTVANTEAFF	TGCAGCGTTGGAGGGACAGTGGCGAACACTGAAGCTTTCTTT
few	TRBJ2-1	-	TRBV28	CASSPSQYEQFF	TGTGCCAGCAGCCCATCTCAATATGAGCAGTTCTTC
-	TRBJ2-7	TRBD1	TRBV28	CASSSVDRSYEQYF	TGTGCCAGCAGTTCCGTGGACAGGTCCTACGAGCAGTACTTC
-	TRBJ2-1	TRBD1	TRBV12-3/TRBV12-4	CASRPRTGYINEQFF	TGTGCCAGCAGGCCTCGGACAGGGTATATCAATGAGCAGTTCTTC
-	TRBJ2-7	-	TRBV5-6	CASSGGLEQYF	TGTGCCAGCAGCGGGGGACTCGAGCAGTACTTC
-	TRBJ2-7	TRBD2	TRBV6-2/TRBV6-3	CASSYSLAGLFYEQYF	TGTGCCAGCAGTTACTCACTAGCGGGTCTTTTTTACGAGCAGTACTTC
few	TRBJ2-2	-	TRBV29-1	CSVVGGARRTGELFF	TGCAGCGTTGTAGGAGGGGCGCGACGCACCGGGGAGCTGTTTTTT
few	TRBJ2-5	-	TRBV4-2	CASSQDIMGQETQYF	TGTGCCAGCAGCCAAGATATTATGGGCCAAGAGACCCAGTACTTC
few	TRBJ2-5	TRBD2	TRBV20-1	CSARDFRTGTSGGGGETQYF	TGCAGTGCTAGAGATTTTCGTACTGGGACTAGCGGGGGGGGAGGAGAGACCCAGTACTTC
few	TRBJ2-2	-	TRBV19	CASSRQGASAGELFF	TGTGCCAGTAGTCGCCAGGGTGCGAGCGCCGGGGAGCTGTTTTTT